This is a list of T cell receptor beta chains from one sample in a study of blood T cells in healthy people across ages. TCRdb processed the 5' RACE reads anew with MiXCR; each CDR3 protein has one entry. The data contain some 860,000 distinct CDR3 sequences, roughly 56% of them singletons. Sequencing used blood. Every receptor here comes from a man aged 40-49 years in good health. The CDR3 runs from the conserved cysteine through the conserved F or W. D genes are given only for firm matches. Rows give clone size only sometimes, using once, few, many, or a class for an expanded clone.

TRBV7-2	-	few	TRBJ1-1	TGTGCCAGCAGCCCGATTACTGAAGCTTTCTTT	CASSPITEAFF
TRBV11-1	TRBD1	-	TRBJ2-3	TGTGCCAGCAGCTTAGGACAGGGGGCACTGAGGGAAGATACGCAGTATTTT	CASSLGQGALREDTQYF
TRBV20-1	TRBD2	-	TRBJ2-7	TGCAGTGCTAGAGTTCCAGCGGGAAGGTCCTACGAGCAGTACTTC	CSARVPAGRSYEQYF
TRBV28	TRBD2	few	TRBJ2-5	TGTGCCAGCAGTTCGGGGACTAGCGGACAAGAGACCCAGTACTTC	CASSSGTSGQETQYF
TRBV7-2	-	many	TRBJ1-2	TGTGCCAGCAGGGGGGACAACTATGGCTACACCTTC	CASRGDNYGYTF
TRBV11-2	-	-	TRBJ1-2	TGTGCCAGCAGCTCCGACATCACGCCTTATGGCTACACCTTC	CASSSDITPYGYTF
TRBV29-1	-	-	TRBJ1-3	TGCAGCGTTGGACCCAGGGAATTAAACACCATATATTTT	CSVGPRELNTIYF
TRBV30	-	-	TRBJ1-2	TGTGCCTGGAGTGTTCCACGGCGTAGAGCCTATGGCTACACCTTC	CAWSVPRRRAYGYTF
TRBV7-3	TRBD2	-	TRBJ2-5	TGTGCCAGCAGCAGACTAGCGGGAGGCTCGTCAGAGACCCAGTACTTC	CASSRLAGGSSETQYF
TRBV5-1	TRBD1	few	TRBJ2-6	TGCGCCAGCAGCTTAGGACAGGGGTCTGGGGCCAACGTCCTGACTTTC	CASSLGQGSGANVLTF
TRBV7-2	TRBD2	-	TRBJ2-3	TGTGCCAGCAGCTCAAGCGGGAATCCAGATACGCAGTATTTT	CASSSSGNPDTQYF
TRBV20-1	-	-	TRBJ2-3	TGCAGTGCGCCCCTGCCTTGGCGTAAGAGTGCAGATACGCAGTATTTT	CSAPLPWRKSADTQYF
TRBV29-1	-	few	TRBJ2-7	TGCAGCGTTGACACGGACTCCTACGAGCAGTACTTC	CSVDTDSYEQYF
TRBV7-3	TRBD1	-	TRBJ2-7	TGTGCCAGCAGTTTAACCGGGACAGGGTACGAGCAGTACTTC	CASSLTGTGYEQYF
TRBV27	-	-	TRBJ1-5	TGTGCCAGCAGCAAATTTACGGGGTCTAATCAGCCCCAGCATTTT	CASSKFTGSNQPQHF
TRBV7-2	-	once	TRBJ2-5	TGTGCCAGCAGCACCCGACGGTTTGAGACCCAGTACTTC	CASSTRRFETQYF
TRBV12-3/TRBV12-4	-	-	TRBJ1-1	TGTGCCAGCAGTTTAACGACAGGCGACACTGAAGCTTTCTTT	CASSLTTGDTEAFF
TRBV6-5	TRBD1	few	TRBJ2-5	TGTGCCACCACCTCGGGACAGGGGTTTAGGGAGACCCAGTACTTC	CATTSGQGFRETQYF
TRBV3-1	-	-	TRBJ1-2	TGTGCCAGCAGCCAGGCGGCTTGGTATGGCTACACCTTC	CASSQAAWYGYTF
TRBV27	TRBD1	-	TRBJ1-5	TGTGCCAGCAGTCCCCGGGGGCAGGGGGCTCGCAATCAGTCCCAGCATTTT	CASSPRGQGARNQSQHF
TRBV29-1	TRBD1	-	TRBJ2-6	TGCAGCGCAGCCACACTCCGGGACAGGGCATCTGGGGCCAACGTCCTGACTTTC	CSAATLRDRASGANVLTF
TRBV7-2	-	-	TRBJ1-4	TGTGCCAGCAGCTTAGTGGGGACCCCTTACGGTTCTGAAAAACTGTTTTTT	CASSLVGTPYGSEKLFF
TRBV5-6	TRBD1	-	TRBJ1-2	TGTGCCAGCAGCTTGGATAGGGGGCAGGACTATGGCTACACCTTC	CASSLDRGQDYGYTF
TRBV12-3/TRBV12-4	TRBD1	-	TRBJ1-3	TGTGCCAGCAGTTTCGAGGACAGGGTCAGATATTTT	CASSFEDRVRYF
TRBV9	-	-	TRBJ1-1	TGTGCCAGCAGCGTAGAGGCAACAGCGAACACTGAAGCTTTCTTT	CASSVEATANTEAFF
TRBV15	TRBD1	few	TRBJ2-7	TGTGCCACCAGCAAGGGACAGCCCTACGAGCAGTACTTC	CATSKGQPYEQYF
TRBV12-3/TRBV12-4	TRBD1	-	TRBJ2-7	TGTGCCAGCTTTACTTTCGGACAGGGGCTCAACGAGCAGTACTTC	CASFTFGQGLNEQYF
TRBV9	-	-	TRBJ2-7	TGTGCCAGCAGCCGCGCAGTCTCCTACAATGAGCAGTACTTC	CASSRAVSYNEQYF
TRBV14	-	once	TRBJ2-7	TGTGCCAGCAGCCAAGCCAGGCTCTCTGGCTTAATGGGGAATGAGCAGTACTTC	CASSQARLSGLMGNEQYF
TRBV29-1	-	-	TRBJ2-1	TGCAGCTATGGACGGAGCTCCTACAATGAGCAGTTCTTC	CSYGRSSYNEQFF
TRBV10-3	-	-	TRBJ2-7	TGTGCCATCAGTGAGTCGAGCTGGCAGGGTGGCGATCTCTACGAGCAGTACTTC	CAISESSWQGGDLYEQYF
TRBV29-1	-	-	TRBJ2-5	TGCAGCGTTGAAGTGGGAGCAGGGGCAGAGACCCAGTACTTC	CSVEVGAGAETQYF
TRBV3-1	TRBD1	-	TRBJ1-2	TGTGCCAGCAGCGTTCGACAGGGGCTCTACACCTTC	CASSVRQGLYTF
TRBV10-3	-	few	TRBJ1-2	TGTGCCATCAGGTCGGTGGGGGAACTTGGTTATGGCTACACCTTC	CAIRSVGELGYGYTF
TRBV3-1	-	-	TRBJ2-1	TGTGCCAGCAGCCAAGGGGGTCCGGCGGAGCTCTACAATGAGCAGTTCTTC	CASSQGGPAELYNEQFF
TRBV7-3	-	few	TRBJ1-5	TGTGCCAGCAGCAGCCTGTGGCAGCGTCTCCCACTCAATCAGCCCCAGCATTTT	CASSSLWQRLPLNQPQHF
TRBV29-1	-	few	TRBJ2-3	TGCAGCGTTGATTACGGGAGAAACTCAGATACGCAGTATTTT	CSVDYGRNSDTQYF
TRBV27	-	-	TRBJ2-4	TGTGCCAGCAGTTTATTAGCTCCCGCCGGGATTCAGTACTTC	CASSLLAPAGIQYF
TRBV4-2	TRBD2	-	TRBJ2-7	TGTGCCAGCAGCCAAGATGTGATGGCGGGAGTCGCATTCTACGAGCAGTACTTC	CASSQDVMAGVAFYEQYF
TRBV11-1	TRBD2	-	TRBJ2-6	TGTGCCAGCAGCTTAGCTCCTAGCGGGATTAGCTCTGGGGCCAACGTCCTGACTTTC	CASSLAPSGISSGANVLTF
TRBV10-3	TRBD2	-	TRBJ2-7	TGTGCCATCAGTCGAGCCAGCGGGGGGGCCGGGTCCTACAATGAGCAGTACTTC	CAISRASGGAGSYNEQYF
TRBV15	TRBD2	-	TRBJ2-3	TGTGCCACCACCTCGGGGCTAGCGGGAAGCACAGATACGCAGTATTTT	CATTSGLAGSTDTQYF
TRBV3-1	TRBD1	-	TRBJ1-2	TGTGCCAGCAGCCAAAACAGGGGTACGGGCGGCTACACCTTC	CASSQNRGTGGYTF
TRBV28	-	few	TRBJ2-3	TGTGCCAGCAGTTCCTATCGGAGTGGAGATACGCAGTATTTT	CASSSYRSGDTQYF
TRBV11-3	TRBD1	-	TRBJ1-6	TGTGCCAGCAGCCCCGGACAGGGGCTTAATTCACCCCTCCACTTT	CASSPGQGLNSPLHF